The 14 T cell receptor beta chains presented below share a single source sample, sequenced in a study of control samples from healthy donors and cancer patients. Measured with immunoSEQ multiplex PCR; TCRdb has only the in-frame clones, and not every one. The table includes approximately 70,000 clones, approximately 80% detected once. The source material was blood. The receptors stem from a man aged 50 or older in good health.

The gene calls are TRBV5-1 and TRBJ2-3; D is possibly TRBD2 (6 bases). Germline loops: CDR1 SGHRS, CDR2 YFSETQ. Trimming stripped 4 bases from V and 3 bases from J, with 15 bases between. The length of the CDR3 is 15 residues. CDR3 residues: CASSLTGSATDTQYF. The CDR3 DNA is TGCGCCAGCAGCCTGACCGGGAGTGCAACAGATACGCAGTATTTT. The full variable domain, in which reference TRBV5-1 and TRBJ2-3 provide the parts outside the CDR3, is KAGVTQTPRYLIKTRGQQVTLSCSPISGHRSVSWYQQTPGQGLQFLFEYFSETQRNKGNFPGRFSGRQFSNSRSEMNVSTLELGDSALYLCASSLTGSATDTQYFGPGTRLTVL.

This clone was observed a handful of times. The CDR3 DNA is TGTGCCACCAGTGTAGGGGGCAAAGGCTACACCTTC. As protein: CATSVGGKGYTF. V and J are TRBV24-1 and TRBJ1-2, with TRBD1 matching 7 bases. Germline V gene sequence: CDR1 KGHDR, CDR2 SFDVKD. Trimming removed 5 bases from V and 8 bases from J; junction bases left unmatched: 4. The CDR3 runs to 12 residues.

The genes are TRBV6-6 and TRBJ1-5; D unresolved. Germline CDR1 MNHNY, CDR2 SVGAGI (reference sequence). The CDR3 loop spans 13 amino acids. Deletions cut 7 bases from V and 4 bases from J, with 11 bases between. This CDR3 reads CASTWQLNQPQHF. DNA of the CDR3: TGTGCCAGCACCTGGCAGTTAAATCAGCCCCAGCATTTT.

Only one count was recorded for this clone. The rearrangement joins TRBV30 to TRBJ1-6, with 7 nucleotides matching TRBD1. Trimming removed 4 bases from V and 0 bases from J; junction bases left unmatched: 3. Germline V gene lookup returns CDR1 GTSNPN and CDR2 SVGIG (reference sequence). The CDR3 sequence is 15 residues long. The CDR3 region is CAWNTGASYNSPLHF. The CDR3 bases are TGTGCCTGGAATACAGGGGCCTCCTATAATTCACCCCTCCACTTT.

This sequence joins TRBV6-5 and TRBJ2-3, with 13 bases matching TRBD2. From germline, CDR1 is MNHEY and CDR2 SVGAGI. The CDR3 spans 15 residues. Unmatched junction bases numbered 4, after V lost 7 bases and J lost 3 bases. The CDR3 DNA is TGTGCCAGCAACCCACTAGCGGGAGGGACAGATACGCAGTATTTT. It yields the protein CASNPLAGGTDTQYF.

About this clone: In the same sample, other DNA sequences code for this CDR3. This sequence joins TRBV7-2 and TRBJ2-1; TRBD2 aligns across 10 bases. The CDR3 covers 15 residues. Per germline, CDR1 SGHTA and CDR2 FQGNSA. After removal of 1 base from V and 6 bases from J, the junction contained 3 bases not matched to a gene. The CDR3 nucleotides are TGTGCCAGCAGCTTAGGACTAGCGGGTTTCAATGAGCAGTTCTTC. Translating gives CASSLGLAGFNEQFF.

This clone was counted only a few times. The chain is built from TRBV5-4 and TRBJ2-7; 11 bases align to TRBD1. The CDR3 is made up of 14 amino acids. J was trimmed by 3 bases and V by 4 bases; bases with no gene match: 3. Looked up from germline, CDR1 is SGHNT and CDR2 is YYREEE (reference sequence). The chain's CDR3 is CASSPDRGHYEQYF. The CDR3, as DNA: TGTGCCAGCAGCCCGGACAGGGGGCACTACGAGCAGTACTTC.

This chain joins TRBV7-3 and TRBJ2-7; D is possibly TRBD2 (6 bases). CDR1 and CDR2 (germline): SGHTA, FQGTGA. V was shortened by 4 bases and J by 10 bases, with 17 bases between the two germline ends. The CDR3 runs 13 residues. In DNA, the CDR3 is TGTGCCAGCAGCTCACTAACGGGGGACCACCAGTACTTC. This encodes CASSSLTGDHQYF.

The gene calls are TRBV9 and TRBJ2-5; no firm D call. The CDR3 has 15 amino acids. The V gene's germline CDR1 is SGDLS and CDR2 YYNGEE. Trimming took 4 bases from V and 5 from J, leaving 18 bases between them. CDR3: CASSLQTSPGETQYF. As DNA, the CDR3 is TGTGCCAGCAGCCTCCAGACCAGTCCCGGGGAGACCCAGTACTTC.

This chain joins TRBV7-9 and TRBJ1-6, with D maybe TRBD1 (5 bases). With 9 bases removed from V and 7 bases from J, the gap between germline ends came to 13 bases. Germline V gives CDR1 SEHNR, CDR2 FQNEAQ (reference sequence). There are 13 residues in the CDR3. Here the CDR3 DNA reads TGTGCCAGTGCCGGGGGACTGAATTCACCCCTCCACTTT. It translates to CASAGGLNSPLHF.

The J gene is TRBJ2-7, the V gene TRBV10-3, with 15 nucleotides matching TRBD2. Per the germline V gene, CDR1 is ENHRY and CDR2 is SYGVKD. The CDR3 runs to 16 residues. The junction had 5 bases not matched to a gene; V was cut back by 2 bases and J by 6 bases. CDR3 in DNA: TGTGCCATCAGTGAGCGGACTAGCGGGAGGGCGGGCGAGCAGTACTTC. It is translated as CAISERTSGRAGEQYF.

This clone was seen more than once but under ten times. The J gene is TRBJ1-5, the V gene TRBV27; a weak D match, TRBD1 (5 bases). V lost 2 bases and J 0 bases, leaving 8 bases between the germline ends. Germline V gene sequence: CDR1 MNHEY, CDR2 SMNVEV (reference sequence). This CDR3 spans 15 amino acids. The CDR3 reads CASSLTQVSNQPQHF. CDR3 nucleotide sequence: TGTGCCAGCAGTTTAACACAGGTTAGCAATCAGCCCCAGCATTTT.

CDR3 amino acids: CASSQDGGAFNEKLFF. The CDR3, as DNA: TGCGCCAGCAGCCAAGATGGGGGGGCCTTTAATGAAAAACTGTTTTTT. V gene TRBV4-3 combines with J gene TRBJ1-4; the D gene is possibly TRBD1 (6 bases). Per the germline V gene, CDR1 is LGHNA and CDR2 is YSLEER. Trimming left V 0 bases short and J 4 bases short, with 12 bases between. The length of the CDR3 is 16 residues.

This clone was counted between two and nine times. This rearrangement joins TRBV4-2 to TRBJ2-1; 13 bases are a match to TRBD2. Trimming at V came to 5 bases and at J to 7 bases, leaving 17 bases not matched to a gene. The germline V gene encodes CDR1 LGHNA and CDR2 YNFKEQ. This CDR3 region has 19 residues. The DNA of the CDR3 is TGTGCCAGCAGCTCGCAAGCGGGACTAGCGGGATCTAAAGGAAATGAGCAGTTCTTC. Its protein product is CASSSQAGLAGSKGNEQFF.